This is a list of T cell receptor beta chains from one sample in a study of OX40 agonist ivuxolimab in advanced cancers. The repertoire was sequenced with immunoSEQ multiplex PCR; TCRdb's copy has only in-frame clones and lacks some. The sample has 55,000 to 80,000 clones; around 81% are singletons. The material sequenced was CD4+ or CD8+ T cells sorted from blood, taken in a trial of the OX40 agonist ivuxolimab. The receptors originated from an adult with an advanced solid tumor such as melanoma, head and neck, liver or kidney cancer. CDR3s leave out the opening cysteine and the closing phenylalanine or tryptophan. Clone size is shown for a subset of rows, as once, few, many or a class of expanded clone.

v_gene: TRBV6-1; abundance: -; CDR3aa: ASRRDRANEKLF
v_gene: TRBV30; abundance: few; CDR3aa: AWSVLLTHDGYT
v_gene: TRBV7-2; abundance: -; CDR3aa: ASSLASRGGRETQY
v_gene: TRBV4-2; abundance: few; CDR3aa: ASSLDRGPSYGYT
v_gene: TRBV6-8; abundance: -; CDR3aa: ASSYSGTLFPNYGYT
v_gene: TRBV25-1; abundance: medium-sized; CDR3aa: ASGPTRQGRIKETQY
v_gene: TRBV7-8; abundance: -; CDR3aa: ASSLVEGNQETQY
v_gene: TRBV18; abundance: -; CDR3aa: ASTTSGGPNEKLF
v_gene: TRBV29-1; abundance: -; CDR3aa: SVARQVGNGYT
v_gene: TRBV6-1; abundance: -; CDR3aa: ASSEAVLEQY
v_gene: TRBV19; abundance: -; CDR3aa: ASSTFSGGLLYEQY
v_gene: TRBV7-2; abundance: -; CDR3aa: ASSLGGGSNQPQH
v_gene: TRBV18; abundance: -; CDR3aa: ASSSKTSTERQETQY
v_gene: TRBV4-3; abundance: -; CDR3aa: ASSQEAGANVLT
v_gene: TRBV4-1; abundance: -; CDR3aa: ASSQDSSRRAMVAF
v_gene: TRBV4-1; abundance: -; CDR3aa: ASSHPGQGSYEQY
v_gene: TRBV5-1; abundance: once; CDR3aa: ASSVDADTQY
v_gene: TRBV7-9; abundance: -; CDR3aa: ASSLVGGIKNTEAF
v_gene: TRBV28; abundance: -; CDR3aa: ASSLPQGATYEQY
v_gene: TRBV19; abundance: -; CDR3aa: ASTAGLAGETQY
v_gene: TRBV4-2; abundance: -; CDR3aa: ASRQGVIGANVLT
v_gene: TRBV5-6; abundance: medium-sized; CDR3aa: ASSRGRWDTQY
v_gene: TRBV5-1; abundance: -; CDR3aa: ASSLDSSNEKLF
v_gene: TRBV5-4; abundance: -; CDR3aa: ASSPQGSYNEKLF